This T cell receptor beta chain was recovered during a study of CD8 T cells in Susac syndrome. TCR beta was sequenced from blood CD8+ and CD4+ T cells. Study conclusions and caveats: The study recognized that its TCR sequencing and HLA analysis covered a relatively small number of individuals.

With regard to this clonotype: The antigen is unknown.

RNA, at about 0.5 to 1 ug, was reverse transcribed with random hexamers. TCRdb independently ran MiXCR on the immunoSEQ multiplex PCR reads; one entry per CDR3 protein. This table has 150,000 to 200,000 distinct CDR3 sequences, 94% appearing once. This TCR derives from a human donor with multiple sclerosis. The sample consisted of CD4+ T cells from PBMCs.

This chain's CDR3 is CASSQDGGDTEAFF. CDR3 coding DNA: TGTGCCAGCAGCCAAGACGGGGGGGACACTGAAGCTTTCTTT. This chain joins TRBV3-1 and TRBJ1-1; D might be TRBD1 (5 bases). The CDR3 extends over 14 amino acids. Germline loops: CDR1 LGHDT, CDR2 YNNKEL (reference sequence). V was pared by 0 bases and J by 3 bases, with 8 bases between.